These 12 T cell receptor beta chains share one sample of origin, sequenced in a study of shared clonotypes between healthy human individuals. Naive CD8 isolation took CD45RO-negative cells positively selected for CCR7 and excluded terminally differentiated effector memory CD45RA+ cells. Sequencing was performed with immunoSEQ multiplex PCR; in TCRdb, only in-frame clones are kept and a portion is missing. The table lists around 620,000 clones, around 96% of them singletons. The sample consisted of naive CD8+ T cells sorted from blood. These receptors originate from a woman in her 30s in good health.

CDR3: CASGPGQAISPLHF. In DNA form, the CDR3 reads TGTGCCAGCGGGCCGGGACAGGCCATTTCACCCCTCCACTTT. The rearrangement joins TRBV6-5 to TRBJ1-6, with 8 nucleotides matching TRBD1. Trimming cost V 8 bases and J 9 bases; bases outside gene matches: 9. Germline V lookup: CDR1 MNHEY, CDR2 SVGAGI. The CDR3 loop spans 14 amino acids.

V is TRBV7-8 and J is TRBJ2-5, with D possibly matching TRBD1 (6 bases). The J call may be in error: the DNA end matches TRBJ2-7 better. The germline V gene has CDR1 SGHVS and CDR2 FQNEAQ. CDR3 length equals 14 residues. CDR3 DNA sequence: TGTGCCAGCAGCTTAGGTGGGACACACTACGAGCAGTACTTC. The encoded protein is CASSLGGTHYEQYF.

The rearrangement uses TRBV5-6 and TRBJ1-1; maybe TRBD1 (6 bases). The germline V gene encodes CDR1 SGHDT and CDR2 YYEEEE. Trimming pared 7 bases from V and 1 base from J, leaving 11 bases between. The CDR3 extends over 13 amino acids. The CDR3 region has the DNA TGTGCCAGCGCAATGACAGGGAACACTGAAGCTTTCTTT. Translation gives CASAMTGNTEAFF.

The chain uses TRBV10-2 and TRBJ2-7; 7 bases line up with TRBD1. This CDR3 has 13 residues. The germline V gene has CDR1 WSHSY and CDR2 SAAADI. V gave up 6 bases and J gave up 5 bases; unmatched junction bases: 7. CDR3 region: CASRGQAPHEQYF. In DNA, the CDR3 is TGCGCCAGCAGAGGACAGGCCCCTCACGAGCAGTACTTC.

The rearrangement links TRBV2 to TRBJ2-3; the D call may be TRBD1 or TRBD2 (6 bases each). V was pared by 7 bases and J by 6 bases, with 23 bases between. Germline assignment: CDR1 SNHLY and CDR2 FYNNEI. The CDR3 is 16 residues long. In DNA, the CDR3 is TGTGCCAGCATAACAGGGCAACGGGAGTGGGGGGATACGCAGTATTTT. Encoded protein: CASITGQREWGDTQYF.

Comment on this clone: This sample includes further DNA sequences coding for the same CDR3. The J gene is TRBJ2-1, the V gene TRBV28; D not resolved. Germline assignment: CDR1 MDHEN and CDR2 SYDVKM. V shed 3 bases and J shed 4 bases, with 10 bases lying between them. The CDR3 extends over 14 amino acids. The DNA for the CDR3 is TGTGCCAGCAGTTTTCGGACGAGTTACAATGAGCAGTTCTTC. Translation gives CASSFRTSYNEQFF.

The chain carries TRBV5-1 and TRBJ2-3; D uncertain. CDR1 is SGHRS, CDR2 YFSETQ, per germline. This CDR3 is built from 17 residues. Trimming took off 0 bases at V and 8 bases at J, with 22 bases between the two ends. CDR3 sequence: CASSLEPGETLSGTQYF. The CDR3 nucleotides read TGCGCCAGCAGCTTGGAACCGGGCGAGACCCTGTCGGGTACGCAGTATTTT. Full variable domain (outside the CDR3, taken from reference TRBV5-1 and TRBJ2-3): KAGVTQTPRYLIKTRGQQVTLSCSPISGHRSVSWYQQTPGQGLQFLFEYFSETQRNKGNFPGRFSGRQFSNSRSEMNVSTLELGDSALYLCASSLEPGETLSGTQYFGPGTRLTVL.

The chain couples TRBV18 to TRBJ2-1; D may be TRBD1 (6 bases). Germline V gives CDR1 KGHSH, CDR2 LQKENI. The CDR3 runs 15 residues. V was trimmed by 5 bases and J by 4 bases, leaving 15 bases between them. The CDR3 spells CASSKAGTNYNEQFF. As DNA, the CDR3 is TGTGCCAGCTCAAAAGCCGGGACAAATTACAATGAGCAGTTCTTC.

The rearrangement uses TRBV19 and TRBJ2-7; possibly TRBD1 for D (5 bases). The CDR3 loop spans 14 amino acids. From germline, CDR1 is LNHDA and CDR2 SQIVND (reference sequence). V lost 5 bases, J lost 3 bases, and 14 bases lay in between. CDR3 sequence: CASSPRRGLYEQYF. Written as DNA, the CDR3 is TGTGCCAGTAGTCCGCGAAGGGGCCTCTACGAGCAGTACTTC.

The CDR3 here is CASRTGRRAEAFF. The CDR3 region has the DNA TGTGCCAGCAGAACAGGGCGACGGGCTGAAGCTTTCTTT. The J gene is TRBJ1-1, the V gene TRBV27; TRBD1 is a possible D gene (6 bases). Germline CDR1 and CDR2: MNHEY and SMNVEV (reference sequence). The CDR3 totals 13 residues. Trimming cost V 6 bases and J 6 bases, with 14 bases left between them.

The J gene is TRBJ2-5, the V gene TRBV5-6; D unresolved. The end of the DNA is better explained by TRBJ2-7, so the J call may be wrong. The CDR3 is made up of 16 amino acids. Per germline, CDR1 SGHDT and CDR2 YYEEEE. Here the CDR3 reads CASSLGGEYMFYEQYF. Written as DNA, the CDR3 is TGTGCCAGCAGCTTGGGTGGAGAGTATATGTTCTACGAGCAGTACTTC.

The gene calls are TRBV5-1 and TRBJ2-7, with 12 bases lining up with TRBD2. The ends lost 3 bases at V and 5 bases at J; junction bases unmatched: 6. The CDR3 length is 15 residues. Per the germline V gene, CDR1 is SGHRS and CDR2 is YFSETQ. The CDR3 loop reads CASSSDGTSGHEQYF. The CDR3 DNA follows: TGCGCCAGCAGCTCAGACGGGACTAGCGGGCACGAGCAGTACTTC.